The 17 T cell receptor beta chains presented below share a single source sample, sequenced in a study of blood T cell repertoires in COVID-19. Sequencing was performed with immunoSEQ multiplex PCR; in TCRdb, only in-frame clones are kept and a portion is missing. The repertoire has some 200,000 clones, 80% to 90% of them found once; the top ten carry around 11%. The sequencing input was PBMCs or T cells enriched from blood (not recorded which). These receptors all stem from a man aged 35 to 55 who had recovered from COVID-19.

The J gene is TRBJ2-5, the V gene TRBV5-4, with TRBD1 identical over 7 bases. Looked up from germline, CDR1 is SGHNT and CDR2 is YYREEE (reference sequence). V gave up 2 bases and J gave up 4 bases; unmatched junction bases: 2. The CDR3 totals 13 residues. The CDR3: CASSFRTGETQYF. As DNA, the CDR3 is TGTGCCAGCAGCTTCCGGACAGGAGAGACCCAGTACTTC.

The gene calls are TRBV28 and TRBJ2-5, with 11 nucleotides matching TRBD2. The CDR3 is 17 amino acids. V shed 3 bases, J shed 3 bases, and the junction held 9 bases outside the gene matches. Germline V gene lookup returns CDR1 MDHEN and CDR2 SYDVKM. In DNA form, the CDR3 reads TGTGCCAGCAGTTTCGACACTAGCGGGGGACCGAAAGAGACCCAGTACTTC. It translates to CASSFDTSGGPKETQYF.

The chain joins TRBV7-8 to TRBJ2-5; 9 bases fit TRBD1. J was trimmed by 5 bases and V by 5 bases; bases with no gene match: 9. Germline values: CDR1 SGHVS, CDR2 FQNEAQ. This CDR3 is built from 15 residues. CDR3 residues: CASSQGDRAGETQYF. The DNA for the CDR3 is TGTGCCAGCAGCCAGGGGGACAGGGCAGGGGAGACCCAGTACTTC.

The chain carries TRBV7-9 and TRBJ1-3, with 11 bases identical to TRBD1. J gave up 0 bases and V 4 bases, and 8 bases lay outside the gene matches. The CDR3 has 18 amino acids. Germline assignment: CDR1 SEHNR and CDR2 FQNEAQ (reference sequence). The CDR3 DNA sequence: TGTGCCAGCAGCTCGGACAGGGGGCCTCCGAGCTCTGGAAACACCATATATTTT. Its translation is CASSSDRGPPSSGNTIYF. Full variable domain (rest looked up from reference TRBV7-9 and TRBJ1-3): DTGVSQNPRHKITKRGQNVTFRCDPISEHNRLYWYRQTLGQGPEFLTYFQNEAQLEKSRLLSDRFSAERPKGSFSTLEIQRTEQGDSAMYLCASSSDRGPPSSGNTIYFGEGSWLTVV.

This clone was picked up one time. The rearrangement joins TRBV7-6 to TRBJ2-1; D is possibly TRBD2 (5 bases). In germline, CDR1 is SGHVS, CDR2 FNYEAQ. This CDR3 has 16 residues. V was shortened by 5 bases and J by 3 bases, with 17 bases between the two germline ends. CDR3 bases: TGTGCCAGCAGCCTCCAGGTGGGAGCGAGCTACAATGAGCAGTTCTTC. Translating gives CASSLQVGASYNEQFF.

This clone showed up just once. This chain links TRBV7-2 with TRBJ1-3; tentatively, D is TRBD1 (5 bases). The length of the CDR3 is 16 residues. CDR1 and CDR2 from the germline V gene are SGHTA and FQGNSA. V gave up 5 bases and J gave up 4 bases, with 18 bases separating them. The CDR3 loop is CASSKQAHAAGNTIYF. CDR3 DNA: TGTGCCAGCAGCAAACAGGCTCACGCTGCCGGAAACACCATATATTTT. Complete variable domain (other parts from reference TRBV7-2 and TRBJ1-3): GAGVSQSPSNKVTEKGKDVELRCDPISGHTALYWYRQSLGQGLEFLIYFQGNSAPDKSGLPSDRFSAERTGGSVSTLTIQRTQQEDSAVYLCASSKQAHAAGNTIYFGEGSWLTVV.

This clone was observed once. The genes are TRBV28 and TRBJ1-4; 8 nucleotides agree with TRBD1. Germline V gives CDR1 MDHEN, CDR2 SYDVKM. V lost 7 bases to trimming and J lost 0 bases; unmatched junction nucleotides: 19. The CDR3 is 20 residues long. DNA for the CDR3: TGTGCCAGCAAACCTTGGGCCCAGGGGGCATACCCCGCAACTAATGAAAAACTGTTTTTT. Its protein product is CASKPWAQGAYPATNEKLFF.

The chain employs TRBV24-1 and TRBJ2-1; a weak D match, TRBD2 (6 bases). V lost 3 bases and J 2 bases, leaving 13 bases between the germline ends. Germline-derived CDR1 and CDR2 are KGHDR and SFDVKD. This CDR3 spans 16 amino acids. As DNA, the CDR3 is TGTGCCACCAGTGATCCCGGGACTCCAACCTACAATGAGCAGTTCTTC. Protein product: CATSDPGTPTYNEQFF.

This clone has a handful of counts. V is TRBV15 and J is TRBJ1-5; D gene ambiguous. Trimming left V 1 base short and J 3 bases short, with 10 bases between. CDR1 is LNHNV and CDR2 is YYDKDF in the germline V gene (reference sequence). CDR3 size: 15 residues. DNA of the CDR3: TGTGCCACCAGCAGAGGGACGGAGGCCAATCAGCCCCAGCATTTT. As protein: CATSRGTEANQPQHF. Supplemented by reference TRBV15 and TRBJ1-5, the full variable domain reads DAMVIQNPRYQVTQFGKPVTLSCSQTLNHNVMYWYQQKSSQAPKLLFHYYDKDFNNEADTPDNFQSRRPNTSFCFLDIRSPGLGDTAMYLCATSRGTEANQPQHFGDGTRLSIL.

The V call is TRBV9, the J call TRBJ2-2; 9 bases map to TRBD2. Trimming took 2 bases from V and 4 from J; bases not matched to a gene: 6. CDR1 SGDLS and CDR2 YYNGEE come from the germline V gene. The CDR3 totals 16 residues. CDR3 nucleotide sequence: TGTGCCAGCAGCGTGTTAGCGGGAGCCGGCACCGGGGAGCTGTTTTTT. It codes for CASSVLAGAGTGELFF.

The V and J genes are TRBV18 and TRBJ2-3; D might be TRBD1 (6 bases). Trimming left V 6 bases short and J 2 bases short, with 15 bases between. Germline V gene sequence: CDR1 KGHSH, CDR2 LQKENI. This CDR3 has 15 amino acids. As DNA, the CDR3 is TGTGCCAGCTCCCCCGCAGCAGGGGCCACAGATACGCAGTATTTT. Translation gives CASSPAAGATDTQYF.

J is TRBJ2-1 and V is TRBV2; TRBD2 agrees at 13 bases. The V gene's germline CDR1 is SNHLY and CDR2 FYNNEI. The CDR3 totals 15 residues. The trim removed 10 bases at V and 8 bases at J, leaving 11 bases unmatched. CDR3 residues: CATPRTSGSTDEQFF. The CDR3 bases are TGTGCCACCCCCCGGACTAGCGGGAGTACGGATGAGCAGTTCTTC.

The chain has TRBV21-1 and TRBJ2-5; whether TRBD1, the table's D call, matches the DNA was not checked. TRBV21-1 is flagged as a pseudogene. This CDR3 region has 12 residues. CDR3 loop: CASSRARETQYF. The CDR3 coding sequence is TGTGCCAGCAGCAGGGCAAGGGAGACCCAGTACTTC.

The chain carries TRBV4-1 and TRBJ2-5; 9 nucleotides agree with TRBD2. This CDR3 is 15 amino acids long. The trim removed 2 bases at V and 5 bases at J, leaving 6 bases unmatched. The germline V gene encodes CDR1 MGHRA and CDR2 YSYEKL. The CDR3 region is CASSQIGLALETQYF. DNA of the CDR3: TGCGCCAGCAGCCAAATCGGACTAGCGCTCGAGACCCAGTACTTC.

This clone showed up just once. The CDR3 spells CASSSGNTIYF. The CDR3 DNA follows: TGTGCCAGCAGTTCGGGAAACACCATATATTTT. The V gene is TRBV12-3 or TRBV12-4, the J gene TRBJ1-3; no firm D call. This CDR3 is 11 amino acids long. V dropped 4 bases and J dropped 4 bases, with 2 bases sitting between them.

The V call is TRBV5-1, the J call TRBJ1-2, with no clear D. Per the germline V gene, CDR1 is SGHRS and CDR2 is YFSETQ. The V gene lost 1 base and the J gene lost 2 bases, with 9 bases spanning the gap. The CDR3 consists of 14 residues. This chain's CDR3 is CASSLSTANYGYTF. The CDR3 coding sequence is TGCGCCAGCAGCTTGAGTACAGCAAACTATGGCTACACCTTC.

The genes are TRBV5-1 and TRBJ1-1; D not resolved. V was trimmed by 0 bases and J by 0 bases, leaving 9 bases between them. The germline gives CDR1 SGHRS, CDR2 YFSETQ. The CDR3 is 15 residues long. This chain's CDR3 is CASSLGQAMNTEAFF. The CDR3 DNA is TGCGCCAGCAGCTTGGGGCAGGCGATGAACACTGAAGCTTTCTTT.